This is a list of T cell receptor beta chains from one sample in a study of T cell responses to AZD1222 COVID-19 vaccine. The data were produced by immunoSEQ multiplex PCR, yet TCRdb's version contains in-frame clones alone and is incomplete. Here the sample spans roughly 200,000 clones, 90% to 95% being singletons. The specimen was peripheral blood, collected on day 0 of MenACWY control vaccination. These receptors originate from an adult in good health. The CDR3 runs from the conserved cysteine through the conserved F or W. A D gene is named only where the DNA matches it firmly. Expanded clones get a size class; other rows say once, few or many, or leave the size out.

V gene: TRBV5-5
D gene: .
J gene: TRBJ1-5
clone size: .
CDR3 DNA: TGTGCCAGCAGCTTAAGGGCGGCAGGGGATCAGCCCCAGCATTTT
CDR3 protein: CASSLRAAGDQPQHF

V gene: TRBV3-1/TRBV3-2
D gene: .
J gene: TRBJ1-1
clone size: .
CDR3 DNA: TGTGCCAGCAGCCAAATCCTGATGAACACTGAAGCTTTCTTT
CDR3 protein: CASSQILMNTEAFF

V gene: TRBV9
D gene: .
J gene: TRBJ1-1
clone size: .
CDR3 DNA: TGTGCCAGCAGCGTAGACTTAGGGACTGAAGCTTTCTTT
CDR3 protein: CASSVDLGTEAFF

V gene: TRBV7-2
D gene: .
J gene: TRBJ1-6
clone size: .
CDR3 DNA: TGTGCCAGCAGCTTAGGACAGGATTCACCCCTCCACTTT
CDR3 protein: CASSLGQDSPLHF

V gene: TRBV2
D gene: .
J gene: TRBJ1-1
clone size: .
CDR3 DNA: TGTGCCAGCAGTGAAGAGATCAACACTGAAGCTTTCTTT
CDR3 protein: CASSEEINTEAFF

V gene: TRBV4-1
D gene: TRBD1
J gene: TRBJ1-2
clone size: .
CDR3 DNA: TGCGCCAGCAGCCAAGATGCGGGGGCAGGGGGCTATGGCTACACCTTC
CDR3 protein: CASSQDAGAGGYGYTF

V gene: TRBV6-2/TRBV6-3
D gene: .
J gene: TRBJ1-2
clone size: .
CDR3 DNA: TGTGCCAGCAGTTACGATAGCTATGGCTACACCTTC
CDR3 protein: CASSYDSYGYTF

V gene: TRBV11-2
D gene: TRBD1
J gene: TRBJ2-2
clone size: .
CDR3 DNA: TGTGCCAGCAGAGGGACAGCTCCAGCCGGGGAGCTGTTTTTT
CDR3 protein: CASRGTAPAGELFF

V gene: TRBV12-3/TRBV12-4
D gene: .
J gene: TRBJ1-1
clone size: .
CDR3 DNA: TGTGCCAGCAGTTTAGCCGGGAACGCTGAAGCTTTCTTT
CDR3 protein: CASSLAGNAEAFF

V gene: TRBV7-2
D gene: .
J gene: TRBJ1-6
clone size: .
CDR3 DNA: TGTGCCAGCAGCTCTCAACGGGAATCACCCCTCCACTTT
CDR3 protein: CASSSQRESPLHF

V gene: TRBV5-1
D gene: .
J gene: TRBJ2-1
clone size: .
CDR3 DNA: TGCGCCAGCAGCTCCGGTAGCTACTACAATGAGCAGTTCTTC
CDR3 protein: CASSSGSYYNEQFF

V gene: TRBV3-1/TRBV3-2
D gene: TRBD1
J gene: TRBJ1-1
clone size: .
CDR3 DNA: TGTGCCAGCAGCCTCCGACAGGGGAAACCTGAAGCTTTCTTT
CDR3 protein: CASSLRQGKPEAFF

V gene: TRBV2
D gene: .
J gene: TRBJ1-4
clone size: .
CDR3 DNA: TGTGCCAGCGGGGTTGAAAAACTGTTTTTT
CDR3 protein: CASGVEKLFF

V gene: TRBV4-3
D gene: .
J gene: TRBJ1-2
clone size: .
CDR3 DNA: TGCGCCAGCAGCCAAGATCCCAACCCAGACTATGGCTACACCTTC
CDR3 protein: CASSQDPNPDYGYTF

V gene: TRBV7-2
D gene: .
J gene: TRBJ1-5
clone size: once
CDR3 DNA: TGTGCCAGCAGCTTCCCGGCAGTCCGCAATCAGCCCCAGCATTTT
CDR3 protein: CASSFPAVRNQPQHF

V gene: TRBV2
D gene: .
J gene: TRBJ1-2
clone size: .
CDR3 DNA: TGTGCCAGCAGTGAAAGGAACAGGGAGGGCTATGGCTACACCTTC
CDR3 protein: CASSERNREGYGYTF

V gene: TRBV18
D gene: .
J gene: TRBJ1-3
clone size: .
CDR3 DNA: TGTGCCAGCTCACCCCCGAACCGGGGCCTTTATCCTGGAAACACCATATATTTT
CDR3 protein: CASSPPNRGLYPGNTIYF

V gene: TRBV24-1
D gene: .
J gene: TRBJ1-4
clone size: .
CDR3 DNA: TGTGCCACCAGTGACTCAGCCACAACTAATGAAAAACTGTTTTTT
CDR3 protein: CATSDSATTNEKLFF

V gene: TRBV7-8
D gene: TRBD2
J gene: TRBJ2-1
clone size: .
CDR3 DNA: TGTGCCAGCAGCGAGCCGGGACTAGCGGGGTACAATGAGCAGTTCTTC
CDR3 protein: CASSEPGLAGYNEQFF

V gene: TRBV30
D gene: .
J gene: TRBJ1-6
clone size: .
CDR3 DNA: TGTGCCTTTTCGTTAAGCTCCTATAATTCACCCCTCCACTTT
CDR3 protein: CAFSLSSYNSPLHF

V gene: TRBV19
D gene: .
J gene: TRBJ1-5
clone size: .
CDR3 DNA: TGTGCCAGTAGTATAGTCAGGGCTGATCAGCCCCAGCATTTT
CDR3 protein: CASSIVRADQPQHF

V gene: TRBV6-5
D gene: .
J gene: TRBJ1-1
clone size: .
CDR3 DNA: TGTGCCAGCAGGCCGGGGCAGGCCATGACTGAAGCTTTCTTT
CDR3 protein: CASRPGQAMTEAFF

V gene: TRBV5-1
D gene: .
J gene: TRBJ2-2
clone size: .
CDR3 DNA: TGCGCCAGCAGCTTGGTGGGTACCGTTAACACCGGGGAGCTGTTTTTT
CDR3 protein: CASSLVGTVNTGELFF

V gene: TRBV4-2
D gene: TRBD1
J gene: TRBJ1-5
clone size: .
CDR3 DNA: TGTGCCAGCAGCCGGCAGGGGGGAGGCAATCAGCCCCAGCATTTT
CDR3 protein: CASSRQGGGNQPQHF

V gene: TRBV3-1/TRBV3-2
D gene: .
J gene: TRBJ1-2
clone size: few
CDR3 DNA: TGTGCCAGCAGCTTCCGGGCCAGCTATGGCTACACCTTC
CDR3 protein: CASSFRASYGYTF

V gene: TRBV7-8
D gene: .
J gene: TRBJ1-5
clone size: .
CDR3 DNA: TGTGCCAGCAGCTTAGTTAAGCAGGGCGCGGATCAGCCCCAGCATTTT
CDR3 protein: CASSLVKQGADQPQHF

V gene: TRBV14
D gene: .
J gene: TRBJ2-3
clone size: once
CDR3 DNA: TGTGCCAGCAGCCAAGAGGCCCTAGTAGATACGCAGTATTTT
CDR3 protein: CASSQEALVDTQYF

V gene: TRBV9
D gene: .
J gene: TRBJ2-3
clone size: once
CDR3 DNA: TGTGCCAGCAACCGACTACCTACAGATACGCAGTATTTT
CDR3 protein: CASNRLPTDTQYF

V gene: TRBV5-4
D gene: .
J gene: TRBJ1-1
clone size: .
CDR3 DNA: TGTGCCAGCAGCTTGAGGGACATGAACACTGAAGCTTTCTTT
CDR3 protein: CASSLRDMNTEAFF

V gene: TRBV5-1
D gene: .
J gene: TRBJ2-1
clone size: once
CDR3 DNA: TGCGCCAGCAGCCTATCCTGGGGCCCCCCGCGGAATGAGCAGTTCTTC
CDR3 protein: CASSLSWGPPRNEQFF

V gene: TRBV7-9
D gene: TRBD1
J gene: TRBJ1-6
clone size: .
CDR3 DNA: TGTGCCAGCAGCGCCAAGGGGACAGCCAATAATTCACCCCTCCACTTT
CDR3 protein: CASSAKGTANNSPLHF

V gene: TRBV6-5
D gene: .
J gene: TRBJ2-6
clone size: .
CDR3 DNA: TGTGCCAGCAGTAGGGATACTGGGGCCAACGTCCTGACTTTC
CDR3 protein: CASSRDTGANVLTF

V gene: TRBV11-3
D gene: .
J gene: TRBJ2-3
clone size: .
CDR3 DNA: TGTGCCAGCAGCTTAGATGGTCCACAGGGATACACAGATACGCAGTATTTT
CDR3 protein: CASSLDGPQGYTDTQYF

V gene: TRBV13
D gene: TRBD1
J gene: TRBJ1-1
clone size: .
CDR3 DNA: TGTGCCAGCAGCACCCGACAGGGACGGAACACTGAAGCTTTCTTT
CDR3 protein: CASSTRQGRNTEAFF

V gene: TRBV5-1
D gene: TRBD1
J gene: TRBJ2-5
clone size: .
CDR3 DNA: TGCGCCAGCAGCTTACAGGGGGTTGGGGAGACCCAGTACTTC
CDR3 protein: CASSLQGVGETQYF

V gene: TRBV20-1
D gene: .
J gene: TRBJ1-6
clone size: .
CDR3 DNA: TGCAGTGCTAGTACCAACAGGAATTCACCCCTCCACTTT
CDR3 protein: CSASTNRNSPLHF

V gene: TRBV30
D gene: .
J gene: TRBJ1-2
clone size: .
CDR3 DNA: TGTGCCTGGACATACGGGAACTATGGCTACACCTTC
CDR3 protein: CAWTYGNYGYTF

V gene: TRBV5-1
D gene: .
J gene: TRBJ1-1
clone size: many
CDR3 DNA: TGCGCCAGCAGCTTGACGGCAGTGCCCAAATCGGCCCGCGGACCGGGTACTGAAGCTTTCTTT
CDR3 protein: CASSLTAVPKSARGPGTEAFF

V gene: TRBV11-2
D gene: .
J gene: TRBJ2-6
clone size: .
CDR3 DNA: TGTGCCAGCAGCTTTCCTGGGGCCAACGTCCTGACTTTC
CDR3 protein: CASSFPGANVLTF

V gene: TRBV5-1
D gene: .
J gene: TRBJ1-6
clone size: .
CDR3 DNA: TGCGCCAGCAGCTTCAACTCTAATAATTCACCCCTCCACTTT
CDR3 protein: CASSFNSNNSPLHF

V gene: TRBV6-2/TRBV6-3
D gene: .
J gene: TRBJ2-5
clone size: .
CDR3 DNA: TGTGCCAGCAGTTACTACATTAGGGCGGGGTATCAGGGAGAGACCCAGTACTTC
CDR3 protein: CASSYYIRAGYQGETQYF

V gene: TRBV5-4
D gene: TRBD2
J gene: TRBJ2-2
clone size: .
CDR3 DNA: TGTGCCAGCAGCTTGGAGCGGGGGGCCTCAGAGCTGTTTTTT
CDR3 protein: CASSLERGASELFF

V gene: TRBV7-8
D gene: .
J gene: TRBJ1-5
clone size: .
CDR3 DNA: TGTGCCAGCAGCTTAGTCCCCCAGGGGTTTAGCAATCAGCCCCAGCATTTT
CDR3 protein: CASSLVPQGFSNQPQHF

V gene: TRBV12-3/TRBV12-4
D gene: .
J gene: TRBJ1-1
clone size: .
CDR3 DNA: TGTGCCAGCAGTTTAACGACAGGTAAAGCTTTCTTT
CDR3 protein: CASSLTTGKAFF

V gene: TRBV19
D gene: TRBD1
J gene: TRBJ1-1
clone size: .
CDR3 DNA: TGTGCCAGTCAGGGGGCCGGTGAAGCTTTCTTT
CDR3 protein: CASQGAGEAFF

V gene: TRBV2
D gene: .
J gene: TRBJ2-5
clone size: .
CDR3 DNA: TGTGCCAGCAGTGGGGTTCGCGGCCAGGAGACCCAGTACTTC
CDR3 protein: CASSGVRGQETQYF

V gene: TRBV19
D gene: TRBD1
J gene: TRBJ1-5
clone size: once
CDR3 DNA: TGTGCCAGTAATACGGGACAGGGCTTTGCTCAGCCCCAGCATTTT
CDR3 protein: CASNTGQGFAQPQHF

V gene: TRBV12-3/TRBV12-4
D gene: .
J gene: TRBJ1-2
clone size: .
CDR3 DNA: TGTGCCAGCAGTTTAGCGTTCGATGGCTACACCTTC
CDR3 protein: CASSLAFDGYTF

V gene: TRBV5-1
D gene: TRBD1
J gene: TRBJ1-1
clone size: few
CDR3 DNA: TGCGCCAGCAGCGGACCAGGGGGCACTGAAGCTTTCTTT
CDR3 protein: CASSGPGGTEAFF

V gene: TRBV6-1
D gene: .
J gene: TRBJ1-5
clone size: .
CDR3 DNA: TGTGCCAGCAGTGAGCTAAGGCCAGGGAGCAATCAGCCCCAGCATTTT
CDR3 protein: CASSELRPGSNQPQHF

V gene: TRBV3-1/TRBV3-2
D gene: .
J gene: TRBJ2-5
clone size: .
CDR3 DNA: TGTGCCAGCAGCGAGACAGGCCTCTACTGGACCCAGTACTTC
CDR3 protein: CASSETGLYWTQYF

V gene: TRBV30
D gene: .
J gene: TRBJ1-3
clone size: .
CDR3 DNA: TGTGCCTGGAGTGTGGGATCGGGCTCTGGAAACACCATATATTTT
CDR3 protein: CAWSVGSGSGNTIYF

V gene: TRBV12-3/TRBV12-4
D gene: .
J gene: TRBJ1-2
clone size: .
CDR3 DNA: TGTGCCAGCACCCCCCGGGGCTTGCGAGGCTACACCTTC
CDR3 protein: CASTPRGLRGYTF

V gene: TRBV19
D gene: .
J gene: TRBJ1-5
clone size: .
CDR3 DNA: TGTGCCAGTAGTATAGCCTGGGGGAGGAGGGGCAATCAGCCCCAGCATTTT
CDR3 protein: CASSIAWGRRGNQPQHF

V gene: TRBV5-1
D gene: .
J gene: TRBJ1-4
clone size: .
CDR3 DNA: TGCGCCAGCAGCCTACAGGGTGCAACTAATGAAAAACTGTTTTTT
CDR3 protein: CASSLQGATNEKLFF

V gene: TRBV10-3
D gene: .
J gene: TRBJ2-1
clone size: .
CDR3 DNA: TGTGCCATCAGTGAGTCCGGGGTCTCCAATGAGCAGTTCTTC
CDR3 protein: CAISESGVSNEQFF

V gene: TRBV28
D gene: TRBD1
J gene: TRBJ1-2
clone size: .
CDR3 DNA: TGTGCCAGCACCCAGGGGGTGAGGACTGGTGGCTACACCTTC
CDR3 protein: CASTQGVRTGGYTF

V gene: TRBV5-1
D gene: TRBD1
J gene: TRBJ1-1
clone size: .
CDR3 DNA: TGCGCCAGCAGCTTCCTACGGACAGGCCCGAACACTGAAGCTTTCTTT
CDR3 protein: CASSFLRTGPNTEAFF

V gene: TRBV29-1
D gene: TRBD2
J gene: TRBJ2-1
clone size: .
CDR3 DNA: TGCAGCGTTTCCCCGGGACTACCCAATGAGCAGTTCTTC
CDR3 protein: CSVSPGLPNEQFF